One and the same sample provided the 17 T cell receptor beta chains below, sequenced in a study of shared clonotypes between healthy human individuals (dated by TCRdb to between 2020 and 2021). Library preparation used the immunoSEQ multiplex PCR assay. TCRdb carries this immuneACCESS record with in-frame sequences only. Its versions omit some clonotypes, under half of them owing to an unresolved V gene in the studies checked, with the rest unexplained. The sample table contains a few million clones; only one count was recorded for about 90% of them. The ten top clones hold more than 0.35% of the sample. The source material was naive CD4+ T cells from PBMCs. The intended sense of this specimen's cell subset or site label: CD45RA+ positively selected. Receptors were obtained from a man between 18 and 35 years old in good health. Some clones in this sample may be carry-over from other donors' samples.

This chain connects TRBV9 to TRBJ2-1; 10 positions match TRBD2. Germline lookup yields CDR1 SGDLS and CDR2 YYNGEE. This CDR3 is built from 17 residues. With 4 bases clipped from V and 7 bases from J, the junction kept 14 bases outside the gene matches. The CDR3 bases are TGTGCCAGCAGCTTCGCACGGACTAGCGGAGGGGAGAATGAGCAGTTCTTC. This sequence encodes CASSFARTSGGENEQFF.

The genes are TRBV5-1 and TRBJ2-7; 8 bases are a match to TRBD2. The germline V gene encodes CDR1 SGHRS and CDR2 YFSETQ. The CDR3 covers 15 residues. The V gene end was trimmed by 0 bases and the J gene end by 5 bases; junction bases not matched to a gene: 7. CDR3 residues: CASSLASGSIHEQYF. CDR3 nucleotides: TGCGCCAGCAGCTTGGCCAGCGGGAGTATCCACGAGCAGTACTTC. The whole variable domain, filled in from reference TRBV5-1 and TRBJ2-7, reads KAGVTQTPRYLIKTRGQQVTLSCSPISGHRSVSWYQQTPGQGLQFLFEYFSETQRNKGNFPGRFSGRQFSNSRSEMNVSTLELGDSALYLCASSLASGSIHEQYFGPGTRLTVT.

This clone was observed once. The chain employs TRBV2 and TRBJ2-3; no firm D call. CDR1 SNHLY and CDR2 FYNNEI come from the germline V gene. V dropped 7 bases and J dropped 2 bases, with 4 bases sitting between them. The CDR3 contains 11 residues. CDR3 protein: CASKNTDTQYF. CDR3 DNA sequence: TGTGCCAGCAAGAACACAGATACGCAGTATTTT.

This sequence joins TRBV7-9 and TRBJ1-1; D possibly corresponds to TRBD1 (5 bases). V was trimmed by 5 bases and J by 0 bases, leaving 10 bases between them. CDR1 and CDR2 from the germline V gene are SEHNR and FQNEAQ (reference sequence). This CDR3 contains 14 residues. The chain's CDR3 is CASSQTAMNTEAFF. The CDR3, as DNA: TGTGCCAGCAGCCAGACAGCTATGAACACTGAAGCTTTCTTT.

The table lists this clone with a few counts. The rearrangement joins TRBV18 to TRBJ1-3; D uncertain. Germline values: CDR1 KGHSH, CDR2 LQKENI. The V end lost 2 bases, the J end lost 2 bases, and 13 bases lay between the germline ends. The CDR3 runs 16 residues. CDR3 region: CASSPVPTQTGNTIYF. In DNA, the CDR3 is TGTGCCAGCTCACCAGTACCGACGCAAACTGGAAACACCATATATTTT.

Remarks on this clone: Other DNA sequences within the sample encode an identical CDR3. The chain links TRBV29-1 to TRBJ1-1, with 7 bases matching TRBD1. CDR3 size: 13 residues. J was trimmed by 0 bases and V by 4 bases; bases with no gene match: 2. Germline loops: CDR1 SQVTM, CDR2 ANQGSEA. The CDR3 reads CSVGQGVNTEAFF. For the CDR3, the DNA is TGCAGCGTTGGACAGGGCGTGAACACTGAAGCTTTCTTT. Combining the CDR3 with reference TRBV29-1 and TRBJ1-1 gives the whole variable domain SAVISQKPSRDICQRGTSLTIQCQVDSQVTMMFWYRQQPGQSLTLIATANQGSEATYESGFVIDKFPISRPNLTFSTLTVSNMSPEDSSIYLCSVGQGVNTEAFFGQGTRLTVV.

The J gene is TRBJ2-5, the V gene TRBV30; D assignment may be TRBD1 or TRBD2 (5 bases each). Trimming removed 5 bases at V and 7 bases at J, with 20 bases between. Per germline, CDR1 GTSNPN and CDR2 SVGIG (reference sequence). CDR3 length equals 14 residues. CDR3 in DNA: TGTGCCTGGCACGCCGGGACGGCTTTCGGGACCCAGTACTTC. Residues: CAWHAGTAFGTQYF.

The chain employs TRBV7-9 and TRBJ1-5; D is perhaps TRBD1 (6 bases). The CDR3 is 12 residues long. V lost 6 bases to trimming and J lost 6 bases, with 9 bases between them. Germline CDR1 is SEHNR and CDR2 is FQNEAQ (reference sequence). CDR3: CASSPGVQPQHF. CDR3 sequence (DNA): TGTGCCAGCAGTCCAGGGGTTCAGCCCCAGCATTTT.

The genes are TRBV30 and TRBJ1-6; TRBD1 might be the D (5 bases). This CDR3 has 12 residues. Germline-derived CDR1 and CDR2 are GTSNPN and SVGIG (reference sequence). The CDR3 nucleotides read TGTGCGGGGGGAGTGGATAATTCACCCCTCCACTTT. Translating gives CAGGVDNSPLHF.

This clone showed up just once. The CDR3 region has the DNA TGTGCAAGTCGCCTCCGGGACAGCGTCGAAGATTATGGCTACACCTTC. Translating gives CASRLRDSVEDYGYTF. This rearrangement joins TRBV12-2 to TRBJ1-2; TRBD1 reflects the table's D call only, with no check against the DNA. TRBV12-2 is labeled a pseudogene. The CDR3 contains 16 residues.

The chain couples TRBV28 to TRBJ1-5; 8 positions match TRBD1. CDR1 is MDHEN and CDR2 is SYDVKM in the germline V gene. J was trimmed by 3 bases and V by 4 bases; bases with no gene match: 20. This CDR3 spans 20 amino acids. CDR3 loop: CASSSNPARTGSTPNQPQHF. For the CDR3, the DNA is TGTGCCAGCAGTTCAAACCCCGCGCGGACAGGGAGTACACCCAATCAGCCCCAGCATTTT.

In this sample, this clone turned up once. This rearrangement joins TRBV6-5 to TRBJ1-2; no clear D gene. The CDR3 has 15 residues. Germline CDR1 reads MNHEY; CDR2 reads SVGAGI. V lost 0 bases and J lost 7, with 15 bases in between. The CDR3 spells CASSYSRSGLGGYTF. The CDR3 bases are TGTGCCAGCAGTTACTCGAGAAGTGGGTTAGGTGGCTACACCTTC.

Points on this clone: This CDR3 is also generated by other DNA sequences in the sample. The chain uses TRBV15 and TRBJ1-5, with unresolved D. The germline V gene encodes CDR1 LNHNV and CDR2 YYDKDF (reference sequence). This CDR3 comprises 13 residues. The V gene lost 1 base and the J gene lost 4 bases, with 5 bases spanning the gap. The CDR3 bases are TGTGCCACCAGCAGAGTGGGTAATCAGCCCCAGCATTTT. It translates to CATSRVGNQPQHF.

Comments on this clone: At the DNA level, this CDR3 is encoded by other sequences in the same sample as well. The V gene is TRBV18, the J gene TRBJ2-3, with 11 bases matching TRBD2. Per germline, CDR1 KGHSH and CDR2 LQKENI. The CDR3 loop spans 16 amino acids. V was clipped by 4 bases and J by 0 bases; unmatched bases: 3. CDR3 residues: CASSLGLAASTDTQYF. CDR3 bases: TGTGCCAGCTCACTGGGACTAGCGGCTAGCACAGATACGCAGTATTTT.

This clone was detected once. This chain joins TRBV7-8 and TRBJ2-7; 8 bases match TRBD1. Germline V gives CDR1 SGHVS, CDR2 FQNEAQ. J lost 6 bases, V lost 2 bases, and 12 bases had no gene match. CDR3 size: 16 residues. CDR3 loop: CASSLFRDRGRGEQYF. The DNA for the CDR3 is TGTGCCAGCAGCTTATTCCGCGACAGGGGACGAGGCGAGCAGTACTTC. Full variable domain (rest looked up from reference TRBV7-8 and TRBJ2-7): GAGVSQSPRYKVAKRGQDVALRCDPISGHVSLFWYQQALGQGPEFLTYFQNEAQLDKSGLPSDRFFAERPEGSVSTLKIQRTQQEDSAVYLCASSLFRDRGRGEQYFGPGTRLTVT.

This clone occurred once. The rearrangement joins TRBV5-1 to TRBJ2-7; possible D gene TRBD1, 5 bases. Trimming removed 4 bases at V and 9 bases at J, with 20 bases between. The germline V gene encodes CDR1 SGHRS and CDR2 YFSETQ. This CDR3 is built from 14 residues. The DNA for the CDR3 is TGCGCCAGCAGCCCTACCCCACAAGGGGCCGGGCAGTACTTC. Its protein product is CASSPTPQGAGQYF.

This chain joins TRBV18 and TRBJ2-1, with D possibly TRBD2 on 6 matching bases. CDR1 is KGHSH, CDR2 LQKENI, per germline. Trimming removed 0 bases from V and 0 bases from J, with 12 bases in between. The CDR3 extends over 17 amino acids. CDR3 sequence: CASSPPSGLSSYNEQFF. The CDR3 coding sequence is TGTGCCAGCTCACCACCAAGCGGGTTGAGCTCCTACAATGAGCAGTTCTTC.